Sequencing of this T cell receptor beta chain was carried out in a study of blood T cell repertoires in COVID-19. Background on the study: COVID-19 samples collected from the United States, Italy and Spain covered acute and convalescent phases. The analysed material was cDNA or gDNA that came from T cells, B-cell-depleted T cells, or PBMCs.

In the original workflow: Reference gene primer amplification gave nucleated cell count estimates. Repertoires were generated with immunoSEQ multiplex PCR, while TCRdb's copy carries only in-frame clones and drops some. For V, J and clone size, that table is used; D and trimming come from the DNA. The table lists about 79,000 clones, 80% to 90% of them singletons, with approximately 15% in the top ten. This receptor was obtained from a man aged 65 to 79 with active or convalescent COVID-19. Sequencing was done on a sample of peripheral blood.

CDR3 sequence: CASSVQGSTGELFF. The CDR3 DNA reads as TGTGCCAGCAGCGTACAGGGTTCCACCGGGGAGCTGTTTTTT. V gene TRBV7-6 combines with J gene TRBJ2-2; D possibly corresponds to TRBD1 (6 bases). The germline V gene has CDR1 SGHVS and CDR2 FNYEAQ. The CDR3 totals 14 residues. Trimming shortened V by 5 bases and J by 4 bases, and 11 bases separated the two germline ends.